What follows are 31 T cell receptor delta chains derived from one specimen sequenced in a study of human gamma delta and Vdelta1 T cells. TCRdb re-called the PCR reads using CATT. Seen here are several hundred delta-chain clones, roughly 17% observed once, and the top ten hold roughly two thirds. The sample was Vdelta1 gamma-delta T cells from blood. The receptors here all came from a human donor in good health.

The V call is TRDV1, the J call TRDJ1, with TRDD3 matching 11 bases. Trimming cost V 2 bases and J 8 bases; bases outside gene matches: 28. This CDR3 contains 22 residues. The V gene's germline CDR1 is TSWWSYY and CDR2 QGS. Written as DNA, the CDR3 is TGTGCTCTTGGGGAAAGTCCTACGTACCCGGGGTGGGGGATACGACTCCTTTTAAAACTCATCTTT. Protein sequence: CALGESPTYPGWGIRLLLKLIF.

Note on this clone: With only one base between it and a far larger clone, this is likely a read error. Other nucleotide sequences in the sample specify the same CDR3. This chain joins TRDV1 and TRDJ1; 9 nucleotides agree with TRDD3. From germline, CDR1 is TSWWSYY and CDR2 QGS. V trimming: 7 bases; J trimming: 1 base; junction bases outside the gene matches: 19. There are 19 residues in the CDR3. CDR3 amino acids: CALDQGSGGYLKSTDKLIF. DNA of the CDR3: TGTGCTCTTGATCAAGGGTCCGGGGGATACCTAAAGAGCACCGATAAACTCATCTTT.

Remarks on this clone: This may be a read error: a much more frequent sequence differs by one nucleotide. The chain is built from TRDV1 and TRDJ1, with TRDD3 matching over 9 bases. V lost 4 bases and J lost 5; bases outside the gene matches: 29. The CDR3 has 22 residues. The germline V gene has CDR1 TSWWSYY and CDR2 QGS. The CDR3 here is CALGGTPIPLGIRRGNPDKLIF. In nucleotides, the CDR3 is TGTGCTCTTGGGGGCACGCCTATTCCTCTGGGGATACGCAGGGGTAACCCTGATAAACTCATCTTT.

With regard to this clone: A read error may explain this, as a much larger clone is one base away. The J gene is TRDJ1, the V gene TRDV1, with D unresolved. In germline, CDR1 is TSWWSYY, CDR2 QGS. CDR3 size: 14 residues. V was shortened by 0 bases and J by 2 bases, with 7 bases between the two germline ends. CDR3 in amino acids: CALGELWHTDKLIF. The DNA for the CDR3 is TGTGCTCTTGGGGAACTCTGGCATACCGATAAACTCATCTTT.

The chain combines TRDV1 with TRDJ1, with 8 bases fitting TRDD3. From germline, CDR1 is TSWWSYY and CDR2 QGS. Unmatched junction bases numbered 13, after V lost 4 bases and J lost 0 bases. The CDR3 runs to 18 residues. DNA of the CDR3: TGTGCTCTTGGGGGGTTTCTTCTACTGGGGGGGTACACCGATAAACTCATCTTT. Translating it yields CALGGFLLLGGYTDKLIF.

This clone was seen only a few times. The chain is built from TRDV1 and TRDJ1; TRDD3 matches at 8 bases. CDR1 and CDR2 (germline): TSWWSYY, QGS. CDR3 length: 21 residues. The V segment lost 1 base and the J segment 2 bases; nucleotides outside the gene matches: 21. The CDR3 nucleotides read TGTGCTCTTGGGGAACGAGTCACCGACCCAGCCTGGGGGAGGGGTACCGATAAACTCATCTTT. Protein product: CALGERVTDPAWGRGTDKLIF.

To note about this clone: Since a far larger clone is one base different, this is likely a read error. Other DNA variants within this sample encode the same CDR3. V usage is TRDV1 and J usage is TRDJ1; 12 bases agree with TRDD3. The CDR3 has 24 amino acids. The germline CDR1 and CDR2 sequences are TSWWSYY and QGS. This CDR3 reads CALGEPAAPTVLRRVLGDTQKLIF. Written as DNA, the CDR3 is TGTGCTCTTGGGGAACCAGCAGCGCCCACCGTCCTACGAAGAGTACTGGGGGATACTCAGAAACTCATCTTC.

A remark on this clone: The protein that TCRdb holds for this DNA derives from a much larger clone and differs from the translated DNA at residue 14, which likely indicates a read error; the protein shown here is translated from the DNA. The chain joins TRDV1 to TRDJ1; 9 nucleotides line up with TRDD3. V dropped 7 bases and J dropped 4; count of bases not matched to a gene: 22. Per germline, CDR1 TSWWSYY and CDR2 QGS. The CDR3 spans 19 residues. This CDR3 reads CALDQGSGGYLKSNDKLIF. CDR3 in DNA: TGTGCTCTTGACCAAGGGTCCGGGGGATACCTAAAGAGCAACGATAAACTCATCTTT.

By sample fraction, this clone is medium-sized. The chain joins TRDV1 to TRDJ1; 7 bases line up with TRDD2. The germline V gene has CDR1 TSWWSYY and CDR2 QGS. The CDR3 loop spans 17 amino acids. V dropped 3 bases and J dropped 11; count of bases not matched to a gene: 21. The CDR3 loop reads CALGDRPSLGTRSGLIF. The CDR3 DNA follows: TGTGCTCTTGGGGACCGTCCTTCCTTGGGAACTCGGTCGGGGCTCATCTTT.

This clone was recorded a few times. The chain employs TRDV1 and TRDJ1; 9 bases fit TRDD3. Trimming cost V 2 bases and J 0 bases; bases outside gene matches: 28. The CDR3 covers 24 residues. Germline V gene sequence: CDR1 TSWWSYY, CDR2 QGS. In nucleotides, the CDR3 is TGTGCTCTTGGGGAAATACCCCCCACGGAGGGGGATACACTAACCTACTGTGACACCGATAAACTCATCTTT. Translation: CALGEIPPTEGDTLTYCDTDKLIF.

In its sample, this clone is medium-sized. The rearrangement uses TRDV1 and TRDJ1, with D perhaps matching TRDD2 (5 bases). V gave up 0 bases and J gave up 0 bases, with 23 bases separating them. This CDR3 is built from 20 residues. Germline V CDR1 and CDR2: TSWWSYY, QGS. This CDR3 is CALGELLLEGEVGDTDKLIF. For the CDR3, the DNA is TGTGCTCTTGGGGAACTCCTACTTGAGGGTGAGGTAGGAGACACCGATAAACTCATCTTT.

The chain is built from TRDV1 and TRDJ1, with D perhaps assigned TRDD2 or TRDD3 (8 bases each). Germline V lookup: CDR1 TSWWSYY, CDR2 QGS. Deletions cut 4 bases from V and 0 bases from J, with 42 bases between. This CDR3 comprises 25 residues. The CDR3 loop is CALGGTGSFLIVLGVKGMYTDKLIF. Written as DNA, the CDR3 is TGTGCTCTTGGGGGAACTGGGTCCTTCCTAATTGTACTGGGGGTTAAGGGGATGTACACCGATAAACTCATCTTT.

This clone is categorized as medium-sized. This sequence joins TRDV1 and TRDJ1; D is ambiguous. The CDR3 runs 15 residues. Trimming removed 4 bases from V and 0 bases from J, with 12 bases in between. The germline CDR1 and CDR2 sequences are TSWWSYY and QGS. The CDR3 DNA reads as TGTGCTCTTGGGGGCCTAGCGCAATACACCGATAAACTCATCTTT. Its protein is CALGGLAQYTDKLIF.

Notes on this clone: Given a much more abundant clone one base away, this may be a read error. V gene TRDV1 combines with J gene TRDJ3, with TRDD2 matching over 9 bases. The germline V gene has CDR1 TSWWSYY and CDR2 QGS. The length of the CDR3 is 24 residues. The V and J ends lost 2 bases and 2 bases, in that order; junction bases with no gene match: 22. The CDR3 bases are TGTGCTCTTGGGGAAAGGGAAGGGAACCTGCCTTCCTACGACCCCCCCTGGGACACCCGACAGATGTTTTTC. Translation gives CALGEREGNLPSYDPPWDTRQMFF.

By frequency in the sample, this clone is medium-sized (0.01 to 0.1%). The V call is TRDV1, the J call TRDJ1; 7 nucleotides line up with TRDD3. The CDR3 consists of 22 residues. Germline loops: CDR1 TSWWSYY, CDR2 QGS. Trimming at V came to 0 bases and at J to 0 bases, leaving 22 bases not matched to a gene. The CDR3, as DNA: TGTGCTCTTGGGGAACTAGTTATTTTCGCTGGGGGTACCTGGGAGTACACCGATAAACTCATCTTT. Protein product: CALGELVIFAGGTWEYTDKLIF.

The chain recombines TRDV1 with TRDJ1, with TRDD2 as a possible D gene (6 bases). V lost 2 bases to trimming and J lost 0 bases, with 31 bases between them. This CDR3 spans 22 amino acids. Germline CDR1 is TSWWSYY and CDR2 is QGS. As DNA, the CDR3 is TGTGCTCTTGGGGAAGTACTTCCTCCTATACCCCATGGATATTTGTACACCGATAAACTCATCTTT. Translating gives CALGEVLPPIPHGYLYTDKLIF.

V usage is TRDV1 and J usage is TRDJ1; 9 nucleotides match TRDD2. V shed 0 bases, J shed 1 base, and the junction held 27 bases outside the gene matches. Per germline, CDR1 TSWWSYY and CDR2 QGS. The CDR3 is 24 residues long. The CDR3 loop is CALGELEGTFLPPRETEVTDKLIF. CDR3 nucleotide sequence: TGTGCTCTTGGGGAACTAGAGGGTACCTTCCTACCCCCGAGGGAGACTGAGGTCACCGATAAACTCATCTTT.

Comments on this clone: This sequence is one base from a far larger clone and is likely a read error. This sample includes further DNA sequences coding for the same CDR3. The chain combines TRDV1 with TRDJ1; TRDD3 matches at 13 bases. J was trimmed by 0 bases and V by 0 bases; bases with no gene match: 16. The CDR3 loop spans 22 amino acids. Germline V gene sequence: CDR1 TSWWSYY, CDR2 QGS. CDR3 sequence: CALGELPTYWGIRRAYTDKLIF. For the CDR3, the DNA is TGTGCTCTTGGGGAACTCCCCACTTACTGGGGGATACGAAGGGCATACACCGATAAACTCATCTTT.

There are a few counts of this clone. TCRdb has a much larger clone's protein, which differs at residue 5 from the translation of this DNA, likely because of a read error; what is shown is the protein translated from the DNA. The rearrangement links TRDV1 to TRDJ1, with 11 bases identical to TRDD3. Germline values: CDR1 TSWWSYY, CDR2 QGS. The CDR3 has 23 residues. The CDR3 loop reads CALGKLSLLLPISGGYRADKLIF. The CDR3 DNA is TGTGCTCTTGGGAAACTTTCCCTCCTCCTTCCTATATCTGGGGGATACCGGGCCGATAAACTCATCTTT.

This rearrangement joins TRDV1 to TRDJ1, with 11 bases fitting TRDD3. Trimming at V came to 10 bases and at J to 4 bases, leaving 17 bases not matched to a gene. The V gene's germline CDR1 is TSWWSYY and CDR2 QGS. The CDR3 contains 17 residues. DNA of the CDR3: TGTGCTCCTTCTCTCCATGTCTGGGGGATACACGGCGATAAACTCATCTTT. Protein: CAPSLHVWGIHGDKLIF.

The chain uses TRDV1 and TRDJ1; D perhaps matches TRDD3 (6 bases). With 2 bases removed from V and 5 bases from J, the gap between germline ends came to 21 bases. The CDR3 contains 17 residues. Germline V gives CDR1 TSWWSYY, CDR2 QGS. CDR3 nucleotide sequence: TGTGCTCTTGGGGAAGTCGTACCCTGGGGTGAAAGGGATAAACTCATCTTT. Translated, it gives CALGEVVPWGERDKLIF.

This clone ranks as large. V is TRDV1 and J is TRDJ1; 10 nucleotides agree with TRDD3. The CDR3 totals 23 residues. Germline-derived CDR1 and CDR2 are TSWWSYY and QGS. V trimming: 6 bases; J trimming: 1 base; junction bases outside the gene matches: 29. CDR3 in amino acids: CALGPPELLLYWGMRSPTDKLIF. Here the CDR3 DNA reads TGTGCTCTTGGTCCTCCCGAACTCCTACTGTACTGGGGGATGCGCTCCCCCACCGATAAACTCATCTTT.

By share of the sample, this clone is medium-sized. The sample contains more than one DNA sequence encoding this CDR3. The J gene is TRDJ1, the V gene TRDV1, with 8 bases identical to TRDD3. Trimming cost V 2 bases and J 0 bases; bases outside gene matches: 44. The CDR3 has 29 amino acids. Germline V gene data show CDR1 as TSWWSYY and CDR2 as QGS. Here the CDR3 reads CALGERYPTTGDNRLWLMVPSPYTDKLIF. In nucleotides, the CDR3 is TGTGCTCTTGGGGAAAGATATCCTACTACGGGGGATAACCGCTTATGGCTGATGGTCCCCTCCCCATACACCGATAAACTCATCTTT.

By sample fraction, this clone is large (0.1 to 1%). The sample holds other DNA sequences that translate to the same CDR3. The chain joins TRDV1 to TRDJ1; 12 nucleotides agree with TRDD3. CDR3 size: 26 residues. Germline trimming cut 0 bases from V and 6 bases from J; bases unmatched to any gene: 35. Germline V lookup: CDR1 TSWWSYY, CDR2 QGS. CDR3 loop: CALGELLLPRPYGEYWGILPLNKLIF. The CDR3 DNA sequence: TGTGCTCTTGGGGAACTTCTCCTCCCCCGACCATACGGGGAGTACTGGGGGATACTGCCTCTGAATAAACTCATCTTT.

On this clone: A read error is the likely source, as a far larger clone sits one nucleotide away. The V and J genes are TRDV1 and TRDJ1; 11 bases line up with TRDD3. CDR3 length: 21 residues. CDR1 is TSWWSYY and CDR2 is QGS in the germline V gene. CDR3 DNA: TGTGCTCTTGAGGAAGAGCAGGAGTACTGGGGGATATACAGTAGAGCCGATAAACTCATCTTT. Translating it yields CALEEEQEYWGIYSRADKLIF.

In the case of this clone: The protein TCRdb lists belongs to a much larger clone and differs from this DNA's translation at residue 4, which points to a read error; the protein shown is made from the DNA. The chain is built from TRDV1 and TRDJ1, with TRDD3 matching over 9 bases. Germline values: CDR1 TSWWSYY, CDR2 QGS. This CDR3 contains 23 residues. In DNA, the CDR3 is TGTGCTCTTGAGGAACTAAGCGACCCGATTTGGCAGGTAAAATCGTGGGGGATAAATAAACTCATCTTT. It translates to CALEELSDPIWQVKSWGINKLIF.

Turning to this clone: A much more abundant neighbour one base away suggests this may be a read error. J is TRDJ1 and V is TRDV1; 8 bases map to TRDD3. Looked up from germline, CDR1 is TSWWSYY and CDR2 is QGS. The length of the CDR3 is 29 residues. CDR3 amino acids: CALEERYPTTGDNRLWLMVPSPYTDKLIF. CDR3 DNA: TGTGCTCTTGAGGAAAGATATCCTACTACGGGGGATAACCGCTTATGGCTGATGGTCCCCTCCCCATACACCGATAAACTCATCTTT.

This chain joins TRDV1 and TRDJ1, with 9 bases that match TRDD3. The CDR3 has 20 residues. With 2 bases clipped from V and 0 bases from J, the junction kept 16 bases outside the gene matches. Looked up from germline, CDR1 is TSWWSYY and CDR2 is QGS. The CDR3 nucleotides read TGTGCTCTTGGGGAAAATCTCCTACTATTGGGGGATATTCACACCGATAAACTCATCTTT. Amino acids: CALGENLLLLGDIHTDKLIF.

The chain links TRDV1 to TRDJ1, with 11 nucleotides matching TRDD3. V was clipped by 4 bases and J by 2 bases; unmatched bases: 15. This CDR3 has 19 amino acids. Germline-derived CDR1 and CDR2 are TSWWSYY and QGS. The CDR3 DNA is TGTGCTCTTGGGGGGCCTTCCTACTGGGGGATAAGAAGAACCGATAAACTCATCTTT. Translating gives CALGGPSYWGIRRTDKLIF.

This clone is medium-sized (0.01 to 0.1%) by share. This sequence joins TRDV1 and TRDJ1, with 8 bases matching TRDD3. V trimming: 4 bases; J trimming: 0 bases; junction bases outside the gene matches: 31. The CDR3 extends over 24 amino acids. Germline CDR1 reads TSWWSYY; CDR2 reads QGS. CDR3 DNA sequence: TGTGCTCTTGGGGTCCCCTTAGGTGTGGGGGGATATTATGTCTCCATGCGGTACACCGATAAACTCATCTTT. Residues: CALGVPLGVGGYYVSMRYTDKLIF.

With respect to this clone: Since a far larger clone is one base different, this is likely a read error. This sample also contains other DNA sequences that code for the same CDR3. This sequence joins TRDV1 and TRDJ1, with D possibly called TRDD1 or TRDD3 (6 bases each). The CDR3 is made up of 29 amino acids. V shed 2 bases and J shed 0 bases, with 52 bases lying between them. In germline, CDR1 is TSWWSYY, CDR2 QGS. The CDR3 DNA reads as TGTGCTCTTGGGGAAAATTCTCTGGTCTTAGGTCCTCCACTGGGTCCCAAAATAGCCTCAGTAGCCTACACCGATAAACTCATCTTT. This encodes CALGENSLVLGPPLGPKIASVAYTDKLIF.